This is a list of T cell receptor beta chains from one sample in a study of cytomegalovirus exposure and HLA in healthy donors. Clones were sequenced by immunoSEQ multiplex PCR, and TCRdb holds only the in-frame ones, with some missing. This sample has 150,000 to 250,000 clones, with approximately 78% found just once. The sample was PBMCs. These receptors all stem from a woman aged 45-59 years in good health and CMV-seropositive. Each CDR3 is given with its conserved first and last residue.

v_call cdr3_aa
TRBV29-1 CSVAATSGHDPRQETQYF
TRBV29-1 CSVPGQGQNEKLFF
TRBV10-2 CASSVYRDNGYTF
TRBV28 CASSGTPNYGYTF
TRBV29-1 CSVLQAMNTEAFF
TRBV29-1 CSVGGQAGETQYF
TRBV19 CASTPGQGALGANVLTF
TRBV7-8 CASSLGGGSYNEQFF
TRBV10-1 CASSAGSYEQYF
TRBV19 CASSNDREAFF
TRBV4-1 CASSQTGQRAKNSQYF
TRBV30 CAWSVISGSGTDTQYF
TRBV28 CASSLSLYTEAFF
TRBV14 CASSHSPPGANVLTF
TRBV13 CASSFRGGSLDEQFF
TRBV2 CASSGIYEQYF
TRBV7-2 CASRVAGGLDTQYF
TRBV7-6 CAAIPLFYF
TRBV5-6 CASSYRQRLTDTQYF
TRBV10-2 CASSEASGDADTQYF
TRBV27 CASSSGSLEFEQFF
TRBV18 CASSPGQGPSNYGYTF
TRBV7-2 CASSLVPGQQQFF
TRBV27 CASSGGPALREQFF
TRBV2 CASSPWDRGWTDTQYF
TRBV5-1 CASSVQGNTGELFF
TRBV5-1 CASSDQTGNYGYTF
TRBV18 CASSPVTSESAGANVLTF
TRBV7-2 CASSSALQGAGDTQYF
TRBV11-2 CASSLRGRNEQFF
TRBV19 CASSIEAHRPGNTIYF
TRBV27 CASSFLGLQETQYF
TRBV6-4 CASSDSWGGEQYF
TRBV10-3 CAISDPGQGASGNTIYF
TRBV27 CASSFRAGAIEQYF
TRBV27 CASSIDPGGAGNQPQHF
TRBV6-5 CASSYAGDEQFF
TRBV25-1 CASSGTRSDEQYF
TRBV6-6 CASSATGTNEKLFF
TRBV7-2 CASSFSVYEQYF
TRBV4-1 CASSQPGQLSGANVLTF
TRBV6-1 CASSSTDRAHQPQHF
TRBV6-5 CASRPDRDTGELFF
TRBV29-1 CSAAYSGDEKLFF
TRBV11-3 CASSPGTSGGVQVEETQYF
TRBV18 CASSPPGLAVYNEQFF
TRBV7-8 CAGSRSVPGVSKLFF